These 7 T cell receptor beta chains were sequenced from one sample in a study of human T cells and chemical hapten exposure. TCRdb analysed the RACE reads with MiXCR anew, one entry per CDR3 protein. The sample yields about 55,000 distinct CDR3 sequences, 9.5% to 10% seen once. Time point described: pre-sensitization, week 0. Treatment given: therapeutic diphenylcyclopropenone sensitization with weekly scalp DPC. Total RNA extraction was carried out from unfractionated whole blood. The sample in question was whole blood, obtained in connection with sensitization to the hapten diphenylcyclopropenone (DPC). These receptors were collected from a woman younger than 45 with alopecia areata. Some clones in this sample may be carry-over from other donors' samples.

CDR3 loop: CASSPIRETQYF. CDR3 DNA: TGTGCCAGCAGCCCGATTAGGGAGACCCAGTACTTC. The J gene is TRBJ2-5, the V gene TRBV12-3 or TRBV12-4; D remains unclear. Deletions cut 6 bases from V and 5 bases from J, with 10 bases between. This CDR3 contains 12 residues.

The chain has TRBV10-3 and TRBJ2-1; D unresolved. Per the germline V gene, CDR1 is ENHRY and CDR2 is SYGVKD. The CDR3 extends over 12 amino acids. V dropped 11 bases and J dropped 3 bases, with 11 bases sitting between them. This chain's CDR3 is CAVSANYNEQFF. The CDR3 DNA sequence: TGTGCCGTTTCGGCGAACTACAATGAGCAGTTCTTC.

In its sample, this clonotype was seen many times. The chain is built from TRBV6-5 and TRBJ2-4, with 7 nucleotides matching TRBD1. This CDR3 is built from 14 residues. CDR1 and CDR2 (germline): MNHEY, SVGAGI. Losses at the gene ends were 6 bases for V and 1 base for J; bases not matched to a gene: 3. CDR3 bases: TGTGCCAGCAGGGGGGACAGCGCCAAAAACATTCAGTACTTC. Its protein is CASRGDSAKNIQYF.

There are a few counts of this clonotype. The gene calls are TRBV30 and TRBJ1-1; the D is unclear. With 3 bases removed from V and 0 bases from J, the gap between germline ends came to 11 bases. This CDR3 has 14 amino acids. CDR1 and CDR2 (germline): GTSNPN, SVGIG (reference sequence). The CDR3 DNA sequence: TGTGCCTGGAGCGAGGTGTCCCTGAACACTGAAGCTTTCTTT. It encodes CAWSEVSLNTEAFF.

In this sample, this clonotype turned up once. As the CDR3 is not closed by the conserved phenylalanine or tryptophan, this likely results from a read error. The chain carries TRBV4-3 and TRBJ2-7, with D perhaps matching TRBD2 (5 bases). The CDR3 has 15 residues. Germline V CDR1 and CDR2: LGHNA, YSLEER. V shed 0 bases and J shed 2 bases, with 11 bases lying between them. The CDR3 DNA is TGCGCCAGCAGCCAAGAGGGCGGGCCTACCTACGAGCAGTACTGC. Translating it yields CASSQEGGPTYEQYC.

This clonotype was observed a few times. CDR3 bases: TGTGCCAGCACCCGAGGACAGGGGAGAGACTATGGCTACACCTTC. This codes for CASTRGQGRDYGYTF. V gene TRBV2 combines with J gene TRBJ1-2; 9 positions agree with TRBD1. The CDR3 consists of 15 residues. CDR1 SNHLY and CDR2 FYNNEI come from the germline V gene. The J segment lost 3 bases and the V segment lost 7 bases, leaving 9 bases of the junction unmatched.

Many counts were recorded for this clonotype. J is TRBJ2-2 and V is TRBV29-1; TRBD2 is a possible D gene (6 bases). Trimming cost V 0 bases and J 2 bases, with 10 bases left between them. Germline CDR1 and CDR2: SQVTM and ANQGSEA. CDR3 length: 15 amino acids. CDR3 loop: CSVEDQEGNTGELFF. CDR3 coding DNA: TGCAGCGTTGAAGATCAGGAGGGAAACACCGGGGAGCTGTTTTTT.